One sample yielded the 27 T cell receptor beta chains listed below, sequenced in a study of T cell changes during pregnancy in multiple sclerosis. Here immunoSEQ multiplex PCR was the method, and the copy in TCRdb shows in-frame clones only, minus some. The repertoire holds 22,000 or so clones, with 80% to 95% as singletons. This sample comprised CD8+ T cells from peripheral blood mononuclear cells, obtained in the third trimester of pregnancy. The receptor source for this set is a female donor with multiple sclerosis, enrolled in a pregnancy study.

The chain is built from TRBV7-6 and TRBJ1-1; D gene unclear. Germline lookup yields CDR1 SGHVS and CDR2 FNYEAQ. The CDR3 runs 16 residues. The germline V and J ends were trimmed by 2 bases and 8 bases, with 21 bases remaining between them. The CDR3 DNA reads TGTGCCAGCAGCTTACCCCCCCTTGAGGAGGGCCCCGAAGCTTTCTTT. Translated, it gives CASSLPPLEEGPEAFF.

The chain links TRBV9 to TRBJ2-2; the D gene is possibly TRBD2 (6 bases). The CDR3 spans 16 residues. Germline V gene sequence: CDR1 SGDLS, CDR2 YYNGEE. Trimming took off 3 bases at V and 4 bases at J, with 16 bases between the two ends. The CDR3 DNA follows: TGTGCCAGCAGCGGAACCCGGAGGGTCAGCACCGGGGAGCTGTTTTTT. Translated, it gives CASSGTRRVSTGELFF. Combining the CDR3 with reference TRBV9 and TRBJ2-2 gives the whole variable domain DSGVTQTPKHLITATGQRVTLRCSPRSGDLSVYWYQQSLDQGLQFLIQYYNGEERAKGNILERFSAQQFPDLHSELNLSSLELGDSALYFCASSGTRRVSTGELFFGEGSRLTVL.

This clone showed up just once. The chain joins TRBV11-2 to TRBJ1-6, with TRBD1 as a possible D gene (6 bases). Trimming stripped 7 bases from V and 7 bases from J, with 17 bases between. The CDR3 is 15 residues long. The germline gives CDR1 SGHAT, CDR2 FQNNGV. CDR3 loop: CASTPGLDRNSPLHF. The DNA of the CDR3 is TGTGCCAGCACCCCCGGGCTGGACAGAAATTCACCCCTCCACTTT. The variable domain in full, with the rest retrieved from reference TRBV11-2 and TRBJ1-6, is EAGVAQSPRYKIIEKRQSVAFWCNPISGHATLYWYQQILGQGPKLLIQFQNNGVVDDSQLPKDRFSAERLKGVDSTLKIQPAKLEDSAVYLCASTPGLDRNSPLHFGNGTRLTVT.

The chain uses TRBV2 and TRBJ2-5; 14 bases are shared with TRBD2. Losses at the gene ends were 6 bases for V and 4 bases for J; bases not matched to a gene: 4. Germline assignment: CDR1 SNHLY and CDR2 FYNNEI. The CDR3 covers 15 residues. The CDR3 coding sequence is TGTGCCAGCAGCGAGACTAGCGGGAGGGGAGAGACCCAGTACTTC. Its translation: CASSETSGRGETQYF.

V and J are TRBV27 and TRBJ2-7, with a weak D call TRBD2 (5 bases). Trimming cost V 3 bases and J 1 base, with 10 bases left between them. Germline-derived CDR1 and CDR2 are MNHEY and SMNVEV (reference sequence). The CDR3 has 14 amino acids. The CDR3 DNA reads TGTGCCAGCAGTTTTGGAGGACCATCCTACGAGCAGTACTTC. This translates into CASSFGGPSYEQYF.

This chain uses TRBV4-1 with TRBJ1-4, with a weak D call TRBD1 (5 bases). V gave up 3 bases and J gave up 3 bases, with 11 bases separating them. Per the germline V gene, CDR1 is MGHRA and CDR2 is YSYEKL. The CDR3 is 15 residues long. CDR3 coding DNA: TGCGCCAGCAGCCAGCCGACAGTGTCTAATGAAAAACTGTTTTTT. Its protein product is CASSQPTVSNEKLFF.

This clone was observed once. The rearrangement uses TRBV2 and TRBJ2-5, with D maybe TRBD1 (6 bases). Germline CDR1 and CDR2: SNHLY and FYNNEI. This CDR3 region has 14 residues. V lost 3 bases, J lost 1 base, and 9 bases lay in between. The CDR3 loop reads CASSDWTAQETQYF. The CDR3 DNA sequence: TGTGCCAGCAGTGATTGGACAGCCCAAGAGACCCAGTACTTC.

This chain uses TRBV5-1 with TRBJ1-4; D is unresolved. V lost 0 bases and J 4 bases, leaving 7 bases between the germline ends. The CDR3 length is 14 residues. Germline CDR1 reads SGHRS; CDR2 reads YFSETQ. The CDR3 DNA sequence: TGCGCCAGCAGCTTGGGACTGATTAATGAAAAACTGTTTTTT. Its translation is CASSLGLINEKLFF.

J is TRBJ1-1 and V is TRBV15; possibly TRBD1 for D (5 bases). V was shortened by 0 bases and J by 8 bases, with 19 bases between the two germline ends. The germline gives CDR1 LNHNV, CDR2 YYDKDF (reference sequence). The CDR3 has 16 residues. The CDR3 loop is CATSRDRGVGVSEAFF. CDR3 DNA sequence: TGTGCCACCAGCAGAGATCGGGGGGTCGGCGTGTCGGAAGCTTTCTTT.

The table lists this clone with a count of one. The chain has TRBV15 and TRBJ2-7, with TRBD2 as a possible D gene (5 bases). Germline CDR1 and CDR2: LNHNV and YYDKDF (reference sequence). CDR3 length: 13 residues. V was pared by 4 bases and J by 4 bases, with 11 bases between. This CDR3 reads CATSTGLMYEQYF. The CDR3 DNA sequence: TGTGCCACCAGCACAGGACTTATGTACGAGCAGTACTTC.

The rearrangement uses TRBV4-3 and TRBJ2-1; 16 bases match TRBD2. V lost 0 bases, J lost 8 bases, and 13 bases stayed unmatched. From germline, CDR1 is LGHNA and CDR2 YSLEER. This CDR3 is 20 amino acids long. The CDR3 coding sequence is TGCGCCAGCAGCCAAGAGGGCGGGACTAGCGGGGGGGCCCCAGGGTATGAGCAGTTCTTC. Encoded protein: CASSQEGGTSGGAPGYEQFF.

The chain has TRBV7-9 and TRBJ1-3; D unclear. Trimming left V 5 bases short and J 1 base short, with 15 bases between. Looked up from germline, CDR1 is SEHNR and CDR2 is FQNEAQ (reference sequence). CDR3 length: 16 residues. The CDR3 is CASSDPLGESGNTIYF. The CDR3 DNA reads as TGTGCCAGCAGCGACCCCTTGGGAGAGTCTGGAAACACCATATATTTT.

The chain joins TRBV13 to TRBJ2-1; TRBD2 matches at 9 bases. This CDR3 region has 18 residues. With V trimmed by 2 bases and J by 4 bases, 12 bases remained unmatched. Per germline, CDR1 PRHDT and CDR2 FYEKMQ (reference sequence). CDR3 region: CASSLQAWASGDYNEQFF. The CDR3 DNA follows: TGTGCCAGCAGCTTACAGGCCTGGGCTAGCGGGGATTACAATGAGCAGTTCTTC.

This clone appeared once. This chain joins TRBV19 and TRBJ1-1; 7 bases line up with TRBD1. Germline V CDR1 and CDR2: LNHDA, SQIVND (reference sequence). Germline trimming cut 6 bases from V and 5 bases from J; bases unmatched to any gene: 0. This CDR3 is built from 11 residues. In nucleotides, the CDR3 is TGTGCCAGTAGACAGGGGACTGAAGCTTTCTTT. Amino acids: CASRQGTEAFF.

V usage is TRBV12-5 and J usage is TRBJ1-5; D might be TRBD1 (5 bases). In germline, CDR1 is LGHNT, CDR2 FRNRAP. Trimming stripped 9 bases from V and 4 bases from J, with 16 bases between. This CDR3 comprises 14 residues. CDR3 coding DNA: TGTGCTAGAACCGGTCAGGGCGGTAATCAGCCCCAGCATTTT. Protein sequence: CARTGQGGNQPQHF.

This clone was observed a few times. This sequence joins TRBV2 and TRBJ1-2; 7 bases fit TRBD1. CDR1 is SNHLY, CDR2 FYNNEI, per germline. Losses at the gene ends were 6 bases for V and 7 bases for J; bases not matched to a gene: 11. The CDR3 is 14 amino acids. CDR3 in DNA: TGTGCCAGCAGACCCAAGGGGGCGCGGGTTGGCTACACCTTC. Translation: CASRPKGARVGYTF.

V and J are TRBV6-1 and TRBJ1-2, with D possibly TRBD1 on 6 matching bases. This CDR3 region has 16 residues. V lost 1 base and J 6 bases, leaving 18 bases between the germline ends. From germline, CDR1 is MNHNS and CDR2 SASEGT. The CDR3 is CASSEGGYIKGDGYTF. CDR3 in DNA: TGTGCCAGCAGTGAAGGCGGTTACATCAAGGGGGATGGCTACACCTTC.

The chain has TRBV15 and TRBJ1-1; tentative D call: TRBD1 (5 bases). Germline assignment: CDR1 LNHNV and CDR2 YYDKDF (reference sequence). The CDR3 has 14 amino acids. V dropped 0 bases and J dropped 9 bases, with 14 bases sitting between them. The CDR3, as DNA: TGTGCCACCAGCAGAGAGGGGCCGACCGTGAAAGCTTTCTTT. It encodes CATSREGPTVKAFF.

The chain combines TRBV27 with TRBJ2-3; possible D gene TRBD2, 6 bases. CDR1 and CDR2 (germline): MNHEY, SMNVEV (reference sequence). The CDR3 sequence is 16 residues long. Trimming shortened V by 1 base and J by 6 bases, and 17 bases separated the two germline ends. This CDR3 is CASSLFGGGTKDTQYF. CDR3 in DNA: TGTGCCAGCAGTTTATTTGGGGGAGGTACCAAGGATACGCAGTATTTT.

V gene TRBV11-2 combines with J gene TRBJ1-1; D is unresolved. Germline-derived CDR1 and CDR2 are SGHAT and FQNNGV. The CDR3 spans 12 residues. V was trimmed by 7 bases and J by 1 base, leaving 7 bases between them. The CDR3 region has the DNA TGTGCCAGCATTTCCAGGAACACTGAAGCTTTCTTT. It yields the protein CASISRNTEAFF.

This clone was observed a handful of times. The J gene is TRBJ1-6, the V gene TRBV9, with D possibly TRBD1 on 6 matching bases. CDR1 and CDR2 from the germline V gene are SGDLS and YYNGEE. This CDR3 comprises 16 residues. V was shortened by 8 bases and J by 7 bases, with 22 bases between the two germline ends. As DNA, the CDR3 is TGTGCCAGTTCTGGGGCTTACAGGGCCTTAAATTCACCCCTCCACTTT. Its protein is CASSGAYRALNSPLHF.

The chain joins TRBV7-8 to TRBJ2-2, with a tentative D call TRBD2 (6 bases). The V end was cut by 0 bases, the J end by 1 base, with 12 bases between. The CDR3 totals 17 residues. Germline V lookup: CDR1 SGHVS, CDR2 FQNEAQ. CDR3 in amino acids: CASSLARGGLNTGELFF. In nucleotides, the CDR3 is TGTGCCAGCAGCTTAGCGCGGGGCGGGCTGAACACCGGGGAGCTGTTTTTT.

The chain is built from TRBV10-2 and TRBJ2-2, with a possible D match to TRBD2 (6 bases). CDR1 WSHSY and CDR2 SAAADI come from the germline V gene. The CDR3 consists of 15 residues. V lost 5 bases and J lost 7, with 17 bases in between. CDR3 sequence reads: CASSLVAEGDGELFF. CDR3 bases: TGCGCCAGCAGTCTGGTAGCGGAGGGCGACGGGGAGCTGTTTTTT.

This chain connects TRBV29-1 to TRBJ2-7; 7 positions match TRBD1. CDR1 SQVTM and CDR2 ANQGSEA come from the germline V gene. This CDR3 spans 12 amino acids. J was trimmed by 3 bases and V by 6 bases; bases with no gene match: 5. The CDR3 protein is CSVAGDSYEQYF. CDR3 coding DNA: TGCAGCGTCGCCGGGGACAGCTACGAGCAGTACTTC.

The chain's CDR3 is CASSVEGPGNYEQYF. The CDR3 DNA sequence: TGTGCCAGCAGCGTAGAAGGGCCAGGGAACTACGAGCAGTACTTC. This chain connects TRBV9 to TRBJ2-7; D might be TRBD1 (5 bases). V was trimmed by 0 bases and J by 3 bases, leaving 13 bases between them. This CDR3 is 15 amino acids long. Germline lookup yields CDR1 SGDLS and CDR2 YYNGEE.

This clone was picked up one time. The chain has TRBV7-2 and TRBJ1-4; TRBD1 aligns across 12 bases. J was trimmed by 6 bases and V by 5 bases; bases with no gene match: 13. Germline CDR1 and CDR2: SGHTA and FQGNSA. The CDR3 contains 18 residues. CDR3 DNA sequence: TGTGCCAGCAGCGACCACCCCGGGACAGGGGGCCGCTATGAAAAACTGTTTTTT. It is translated as CASSDHPGTGGRYEKLFF.

V usage is TRBV9 and J usage is TRBJ1-1, with a possible D match to TRBD1 (6 bases). Germline CDR1 reads SGDLS; CDR2 reads YYNGEE. The CDR3 consists of 16 residues. Trimming removed 2 bases at V and 0 bases at J, with 14 bases between. The CDR3 sequence is CASSVGHDRMNTEAFF. In nucleotides, the CDR3 is TGTGCCAGCAGCGTGGGACATGACAGGATGAACACTGAAGCTTTCTTT.